This is a list of T cell receptor beta chains from one sample in a study of blood T cell repertoires in COVID-19. Profiling relied on immunoSEQ multiplex PCR, and the TCRdb table lists in-frame clones only, not all of them. The table has roughly 250,000 clones, 70% to 90% seen once. Sequences were obtained from peripheral blood. These receptors originate from a woman in her forties with acute or convalescent COVID-19. Each CDR3 is given with its conserved first and last residue. The order of the fields is D gene, J gene, V gene, clone size, CDR3 protein, CDR3 DNA. The D gene is left open where the match is weak. Clone sizes are given selectively: once, few, many, or a class where the clone is expanded.

d_call: -
j_call: TRBJ1-1
v_call: TRBV2
clone_size: -
cdr3_aa: CASKDTMNTEAFF
cdr3_nt: TGTGCCAGCAAGGACACAATGAACACTGAAGCTTTCTTT

d_call: TRBD2
j_call: TRBJ2-1
v_call: TRBV6-5
clone_size: -
cdr3_aa: CASSTASGQRNEQFF
cdr3_nt: TGTGCCAGCAGTACCGCTAGCGGGCAAAGGAATGAGCAGTTCTTC

d_call: -
j_call: TRBJ1-4
v_call: TRBV5-1
clone_size: -
cdr3_aa: CASSLNSRKEKLFF
cdr3_nt: TGCGCCAGCAGCTTGAACAGTAGGAAGGAAAAACTGTTTTTT

d_call: -
j_call: TRBJ1-6
v_call: TRBV21-1
clone_size: -
cdr3_aa: CASSKGRGGLKQSPLHF
cdr3_nt: TGTGCCAGCAGCAAAGGTCGGGGAGGGTTAAAACAATCACCCCTCCACTTT

d_call: -
j_call: TRBJ1-2
v_call: TRBV6-2/TRBV6-3
clone_size: -
cdr3_aa: CASSQNYRARNGYTF
cdr3_nt: TGTGCCAGCAGTCAAAACTACAGGGCCCGTAATGGCTACACCTTC

d_call: TRBD2
j_call: TRBJ2-3
v_call: TRBV5-1
clone_size: -
cdr3_aa: CASSYSGGAYVDTQYF
cdr3_nt: TGCGCCAGCAGCTACAGCGGGGGGGCCTATGTAGATACGCAGTATTTT

d_call: TRBD1
j_call: TRBJ2-4
v_call: TRBV30
clone_size: -
cdr3_aa: CAWMRLGQGGNIQYF
cdr3_nt: TGTGCCTGGATGAGATTGGGACAGGGAGGTAACATTCAGTACTTC

d_call: TRBD2
j_call: TRBJ2-5
v_call: TRBV5-1
clone_size: -
cdr3_aa: CASSLVPSGEETQYF
cdr3_nt: TGCGCCAGCAGCTTGGTGCCTAGCGGGGAAGAGACCCAGTACTTC

d_call: -
j_call: TRBJ2-2
v_call: TRBV6-5
clone_size: -
cdr3_aa: CASSYPTGRGELFF
cdr3_nt: TGTGCCAGCAGTTACCCGACAGGGAGGGGGGAGCTGTTTTTT

d_call: -
j_call: TRBJ2-5
v_call: TRBV5-1
clone_size: -
cdr3_aa: CASSPMGADQETQYF
cdr3_nt: TGCGCCAGCAGCCCAATGGGGGCAGACCAAGAGACCCAGTACTTC

d_call: -
j_call: TRBJ1-6
v_call: TRBV6-1
clone_size: -
cdr3_aa: CASSEARVQTAIGSPLHF
cdr3_nt: TGTGCCAGCAGTGAAGCGCGTGTCCAGACAGCCATCGGGTCACCCCTCCACTTT

d_call: TRBD1
j_call: TRBJ1-2
v_call: TRBV7-2
clone_size: -
cdr3_aa: CASSGTRTGDGYTF
cdr3_nt: TGTGCCAGCAGCGGCACCCGGACAGGCGATGGCTACACCTTC

d_call: TRBD1
j_call: TRBJ2-1
v_call: TRBV6-5
clone_size: once
cdr3_aa: CASSSDRVANEQFF
cdr3_nt: TGTGCCAGCAGCTCCGACAGGGTGGCGAATGAGCAGTTCTTC

d_call: TRBD1
j_call: TRBJ1-1
v_call: TRBV18
clone_size: -
cdr3_aa: CASSSRRTGGEAFF
cdr3_nt: TGTGCCAGCTCCTCAAGGAGGACAGGGGGCGAAGCTTTCTTT

d_call: TRBD2
j_call: TRBJ2-5
v_call: TRBV11-2
clone_size: -
cdr3_aa: CASSPPARGGPQETQYF
cdr3_nt: TGTGCCAGCAGCCCCCCTGCGCGGGGGGGCCCTCAAGAGACCCAGTACTTC

d_call: -
j_call: TRBJ1-4
v_call: TRBV6-4
clone_size: -
cdr3_aa: CASSVQANEKLFF
cdr3_nt: TGTGCCAGCAGTGTACAGGCCAATGAAAAACTGTTTTTT

d_call: TRBD1
j_call: TRBJ1-2
v_call: TRBV12-3/TRBV12-4
clone_size: -
cdr3_aa: CASSRTGQGTF
cdr3_nt: TGTGCCAGCAGCCGGACAGGCCAAGGCACCTTC

d_call: TRBD1
j_call: TRBJ1-2
v_call: TRBV27
clone_size: -
cdr3_aa: CASSLSGTGVYGYTF
cdr3_nt: TGTGCCAGCAGTTTATCCGGGACAGGGGTCTATGGCTACACCTTC

d_call: -
j_call: TRBJ1-3
v_call: TRBV5-4
clone_size: -
cdr3_aa: CASSLSAGTRSGNTIYF
cdr3_nt: TGTGCCAGCAGCTTGTCTGCAGGGACACGATCTGGAAACACCATATATTTT

d_call: -
j_call: TRBJ1-2
v_call: TRBV6-5
clone_size: -
cdr3_aa: CASSYSAVNYGYTF
cdr3_nt: TGTGCCAGCAGTTACTCGGCCGTCAACTATGGCTACACCTTC

d_call: -
j_call: TRBJ2-5
v_call: TRBV2
clone_size: -
cdr3_aa: CASRIQRQETQYF
cdr3_nt: TGTGCCAGCAGGATACAGAGACAAGAGACCCAGTACTTC

d_call: TRBD1
j_call: TRBJ2-2
v_call: TRBV27
clone_size: -
cdr3_aa: CASSPLSPLRQGARPGELFF
cdr3_nt: TGTGCCAGCAGTCCACTATCCCCCCTGAGACAGGGGGCGCGTCCCGGGGAGCTGTTTTTT

d_call: -
j_call: TRBJ1-1
v_call: TRBV5-1
clone_size: -
cdr3_aa: CASSPAPGYMNTEAFF
cdr3_nt: TGCGCCAGCAGCCCGGCCCCGGGGTACATGAACACTGAAGCTTTCTTT

d_call: -
j_call: TRBJ1-5
v_call: TRBV19
clone_size: -
cdr3_aa: CASVPYGVFGNQPQHF
cdr3_nt: TGTGCCAGTGTGCCGTACGGGGTTTTCGGCAATCAGCCCCAGCATTTT

d_call: -
j_call: TRBJ1-1
v_call: TRBV20-1
clone_size: once
cdr3_aa: CSASVRLNTEAFF
cdr3_nt: TGCAGTGCTAGTGTCAGGCTGAACACTGAAGCTTTCTTT

d_call: TRBD1
j_call: TRBJ1-6
v_call: TRBV3-1/TRBV3-2
clone_size: -
cdr3_aa: CASSQGAGGRSPLHF
cdr3_nt: TGTGCCAGCAGCCAAGGCGCAGGGGGTAGATCACCCCTCCACTTT

d_call: -
j_call: TRBJ1-3
v_call: TRBV9
clone_size: -
cdr3_aa: CASSPRSSGNTIYF
cdr3_nt: TGTGCCAGCAGCCCTAGGAGCTCTGGAAACACCATATATTTT

d_call: TRBD1
j_call: TRBJ2-5
v_call: TRBV7-3
clone_size: once
cdr3_aa: CASSLTTGDLETQYF
cdr3_nt: TGTGCCAGCAGCTTAACAACAGGGGATTTGGAGACCCAGTACTTC

d_call: -
j_call: TRBJ1-1
v_call: TRBV9
clone_size: -
cdr3_aa: CASSVPGRDTEAFF
cdr3_nt: TGTGCCAGCAGCGTTCCGGGGAGGGACACTGAAGCTTTCTTT

d_call: TRBD1
j_call: TRBJ1-6
v_call: TRBV3-1/TRBV3-2
clone_size: once
cdr3_aa: CASSPGQGSSPLHF
cdr3_nt: TGTGCCAGCAGCCCGGGACAGGGCTCGTCACCCCTCCACTTT

d_call: -
j_call: TRBJ1-6
v_call: TRBV7-6
clone_size: many
cdr3_aa: CASGNREPLHF
cdr3_nt: TGTGCCAGCGGGAACAGGGAACCCCTCCACTTT

d_call: TRBD1
j_call: TRBJ1-5
v_call: TRBV29-1
clone_size: few
cdr3_aa: CSVVFLTLGTEPSNQPQHF
cdr3_nt: TGCAGCGTTGTGTTCCTGACGCTTGGGACAGAGCCGAGCAATCAGCCCCAGCATTTT

d_call: TRBD1
j_call: TRBJ1-1
v_call: TRBV2
clone_size: -
cdr3_aa: CASINRGRGVRGTEAFF
cdr3_nt: TGTGCCAGCATTAACAGGGGGCGCGGGGTGAGGGGAACTGAAGCTTTCTTT

d_call: TRBD1
j_call: TRBJ1-2
v_call: TRBV2
clone_size: -
cdr3_aa: CASSGRTGFDGYTF
cdr3_nt: TGTGCCAGCAGCGGGAGGACAGGGTTCGATGGCTACACCTTC

d_call: TRBD1
j_call: TRBJ1-2
v_call: TRBV6-6
clone_size: -
cdr3_aa: CASRDRGFYGYTF
cdr3_nt: TGTGCCAGCCGGGACAGGGGCTTCTATGGCTACACCTTC

d_call: -
j_call: TRBJ1-2
v_call: TRBV12-3/TRBV12-4
clone_size: -
cdr3_aa: CASSSGYGYTF
cdr3_nt: TGTGCCAGCAGTTCAGGGTATGGCTACACCTTC

d_call: -
j_call: TRBJ1-1
v_call: TRBV11-2
clone_size: -
cdr3_aa: CASSLRTLNTEAFF
cdr3_nt: TGTGCCAGCAGCTTACGGACACTGAACACTGAAGCTTTCTTT

d_call: -
j_call: TRBJ1-6
v_call: TRBV5-1
clone_size: -
cdr3_aa: CASSLAGSSYNSPLHF
cdr3_nt: TGCGCCAGCAGCTTGGCGGGGAGCTCCTATAATTCACCCCTCCACTTT

d_call: -
j_call: TRBJ2-1
v_call: TRBV5-1
clone_size: -
cdr3_aa: CASTRDIQGSEQFF
cdr3_nt: TGCGCCAGCACCCGGGACATCCAAGGCAGTGAGCAGTTCTTC

d_call: TRBD2
j_call: TRBJ2-5
v_call: TRBV9
clone_size: -
cdr3_aa: CASSLRGGQETQYF
cdr3_nt: TGTGCCAGCAGCCTCCGGGGGGGGCAAGAGACCCAGTACTTC

d_call: TRBD1
j_call: TRBJ1-6
v_call: TRBV6-6
clone_size: -
cdr3_aa: CASVGTGGNSPLHF
cdr3_nt: TGTGCCAGCGTAGGGACAGGGGGGAATTCACCCCTCCACTTT

d_call: -
j_call: TRBJ1-5
v_call: TRBV27
clone_size: -
cdr3_aa: CASGFNGHLKPQHF
cdr3_nt: TGTGCCAGCGGCTTCAACGGACACTTAAAGCCCCAGCATTTT

d_call: -
j_call: TRBJ1-2
v_call: TRBV2
clone_size: few
cdr3_aa: CASSEHNYGYTF
cdr3_nt: TGTGCCAGCAGTGAACATAACTATGGCTACACCTTC

d_call: -
j_call: TRBJ1-2
v_call: TRBV19
clone_size: -
cdr3_aa: CASSRGGLTYGYTF
cdr3_nt: TGTGCCAGTAGTAGGGGGGGACTGACCTATGGCTACACCTTC

d_call: -
j_call: TRBJ2-4
v_call: TRBV18
clone_size: -
cdr3_aa: CASSPPKQVAKNIQYF
cdr3_nt: TGTGCCAGCTCACCACCCAAACAGGTAGCCAAAAACATTCAGTACTTC

d_call: TRBD1
j_call: TRBJ2-1
v_call: TRBV27
clone_size: -
cdr3_aa: CASSSDRGSYNEQFF
cdr3_nt: TGTGCCAGCAGCTCGGACAGGGGCTCCTACAATGAGCAGTTCTTC

d_call: -
j_call: TRBJ1-4
v_call: TRBV3-1/TRBV3-2
clone_size: -
cdr3_aa: CASSLRDIHEKLFF
cdr3_nt: TGTGCCAGCAGCCTCCGGGACATTCATGAAAAACTGTTTTTT

d_call: -
j_call: TRBJ2-3
v_call: TRBV5-1
clone_size: -
cdr3_aa: CASSLGGTPWEDTQYF
cdr3_nt: TGCGCCAGCAGCTTGGGAGGCACCCCGTGGGAGGATACGCAGTATTTT

d_call: TRBD2
j_call: TRBJ2-3
v_call: TRBV5-1
clone_size: -
cdr3_aa: CASSLVGLAGGPGDTQYF
cdr3_nt: TGCGCCAGCAGCTTGGTCGGATTAGCGGGGGGGCCGGGAGATACGCAGTATTTT

d_call: TRBD1
j_call: TRBJ2-2
v_call: TRBV7-3
clone_size: once
cdr3_aa: CASSFFSGTGNTGELFF
cdr3_nt: TGTGCCAGCAGCTTTTTCTCCGGGACAGGCAACACCGGGGAGCTGTTTTTT

d_call: -
j_call: TRBJ1-1
v_call: TRBV11-2
clone_size: -
cdr3_aa: CASSLTPMMNTEAFF
cdr3_nt: TGTGCCAGCAGCCTTACACCGATGATGAACACTGAAGCTTTCTTT

d_call: -
j_call: TRBJ1-6
v_call: TRBV28
clone_size: -
cdr3_aa: CASSSLTGNSPLHF
cdr3_nt: TGTGCCAGCAGCTCCCTGACGGGAAATTCACCCCTCCACTTT

d_call: TRBD1
j_call: TRBJ1-2
v_call: TRBV4-1
clone_size: once
cdr3_aa: CASSQQGQGAPSYGYTF
cdr3_nt: TGCGCCAGCAGCCAACAGGGGCAGGGGGCGCCGAGCTATGGCTACACCTTC

d_call: -
j_call: TRBJ1-5
v_call: TRBV21-1
clone_size: -
cdr3_aa: CASNPEEGPAGNQPQHF
cdr3_nt: TGTGCCAGCAACCCTGAGGAGGGACCCGCGGGCAATCAGCCCCAGCATTTT

d_call: -
j_call: TRBJ2-1
v_call: TRBV5-1
clone_size: -
cdr3_aa: CASSLGQYRYNEQFF
cdr3_nt: TGCGCCAGCAGCTTGGGACAATACAGGTACAATGAGCAGTTCTTC